Listed below are T cell receptor beta chains from one sample, sequenced in a study of T cell changes during pregnancy in multiple sclerosis. The protocol was immunoSEQ multiplex PCR, while the TCRdb copy is restricted to in-frame clones and leaves out a portion. The sample lists 40,000 to 55,000 clones, about 89% seen once, with approximately 0.62% in the top ten. Sequences were derived from CD4+ T cells from peripheral blood mononuclear cells, sampled in the first trimester of pregnancy. The receptors were gathered from a female donor with multiple sclerosis, enrolled in a pregnancy study. Both conserved end residues are part of each CDR3. A D gene is named only where the DNA matches it firmly. The size field is filled for only some rows; it gives once, few, many or a size class.

d_call j_call v_call cdr3_length clone_size cdr3_aa cdr3_nt
. TRBJ2-1 TRBV19 14 . CASSMYRGGNEQFF TGTGCCAGTAGTATGTATAGGGGGGGCAATGAGCAGTTCTTC
TRBD1 TRBJ2-2 TRBV5-1 13 . CANRQGDTGELFF TGCGCCAACCGACAGGGAGACACCGGGGAGCTGTTTTTT
TRBD1 TRBJ1-1 TRBV10-1 14 . CASSESRTGLRAFF TGCGCCAGCAGTGAGTCGCGGACAGGGCTGCGAGCTTTCTTT
TRBD2 TRBJ2-3 TRBV14 18 . CASSQAALAGGITDTQYF TGTGCCAGCAGCCAAGCCGCACTAGCGGGAGGAATAACAGATACGCAGTATTTT
TRBD1 TRBJ2-2 TRBV19 18 . CASNIQKLQGGKSGELFF TGTGCCAGTAATATCCAAAAGTTACAGGGGGGAAAATCCGGGGAGCTGTTTTTT
TRBD2 TRBJ2-3 TRBV7-9 15 . CASSLGEGGTDTQYF TGTGCCAGCAGCTTAGGGGAGGGCGGCACAGATACGCAGTATTTT
. TRBJ2-7 TRBV20-1 11 once CSARRTNEQYF TGCAGTGCTAGAAGAACAAACGAGCAGTACTTC
. TRBJ2-6 TRBV5-1 15 . CASRKTDSGANVLTF TGCGCCAGCAGAAAGACAGACTCTGGGGCCAACGTCCTGACTTTC
. TRBJ1-2 TRBV15 13 . CATSKDINYGYTF TGTGCCACCAGCAAAGATATAAACTATGGCTACACCTTC
TRBD2 TRBJ2-3 TRBV7-9 15 . CATTATSGIADTQYF TGTGCCACTACTGCGACTAGCGGGATCGCAGATACGCAGTATTTT
. TRBJ1-1 TRBV5-1 14 once CASSLGGLETEAFF TGCGCCAGCAGCTTGGGGGGGCTGGAAACTGAAGCTTTCTTT
. TRBJ2-2 TRBV28 13 few CGTGEEFAGELFF TGTGGCACAGGGGAGGAGTTCGCCGGGGAGCTGTTTTTT
TRBD1 TRBJ2-7 TRBV5-6 16 . CASSMGPGTGSYEQYF TGTGCCAGCAGTATGGGGCCCGGGACAGGGTCCTACGAGCAGTACTTC
TRBD1 TRBJ2-7 TRBV9 15 . CASSGGPGQYYEQYF TGTGCCAGCAGCGGAGGGCCGGGACAGTACTACGAGCAGTACTTC
TRBD1 TRBJ1-2 TRBV27 15 . CASSSLRTGSYGYTF TGTGCCAGCAGTTCCCTACGGACAGGGAGCTATGGCTACACCTTC
. TRBJ2-1 TRBV6-6 15 once CASSYEGRGYNEQFF TGTGCCAGCAGTTACGAGGGTCGAGGATACAATGAGCAGTTCTTC
. TRBJ2-5 TRBV5-1 14 . CASSLGTVQETQYF TGCGCCAGCAGCTTGGGGACAGTCCAAGAGACCCAGTACTTC
. TRBJ2-5 TRBV9 14 . CASSVGRVGGTQYF TGTGCCAGCAGCGTAGGCAGGGTGGGGGGGACCCAGTACTTC
. TRBJ1-2 TRBV30 15 . CAWSVGTLPGGGYTF TGTGCCTGGAGTGTTGGGACACTGCCTGGAGGTGGCTACACCTTC
. TRBJ1-1 TRBV5-1 16 few CASSLGVTAMNTEAFF TGCGCCAGCAGCTTGGGGGTGACAGCTATGAACACTGAAGCTTTCTTT
. TRBJ2-1 TRBV9 15 . CASSVVGASYNEQFF TGTGCCAGCAGCGTAGTCGGTGCCTCCTACAATGAGCAGTTCTTC
. TRBJ2-1 TRBV18 13 . CASSGDAGRTWFF TGTGCCAGCTCAGGGGACGCAGGGAGGACCTGGTTCTTC
TRBD1 TRBJ1-5 TRBV30 13 . CAWSGQGSQPQHF TGTGCCTGGAGTGGACAGGGAAGTCAGCCCCAGCATTTT
. TRBJ1-5 TRBV30 14 many CAWSKDRGNQPQHF TGTGCCTGGAGCAAGGATCGAGGGAATCAGCCCCAGCATTTT
. TRBJ1-2 TRBV4-1 14 . CASSQVGTNYGYTF TGCGCCAGCAGCCAAGTCGGGACTAACTATGGCTACACCTTC
TRBD2 TRBJ2-1 TRBV28 18 . CASSPPLAGGGIYNEQFF TGTGCCAGCAGTCCACCACTAGCGGGGGGGGGAATTTACAATGAGCAGTTCTTC
TRBD1 TRBJ2-1 TRBV9 15 . CASSAGQVTYNEQFF TGTGCCAGCAGCGCGGGACAGGTCACCTACAATGAGCAGTTCTTC
TRBD1 TRBJ1-1 TRBV2 13 . CASSGDRGTEAFF TGTGCCAGCAGTGGGGACAGGGGCACTGAAGCTTTCTTT
TRBD1 TRBJ1-1 TRBV7-9 17 few CASSGGTGAVAGTEAFF TGTGCCAGCAGCGGGGGGACAGGTGCCGTAGCAGGCACTGAAGCTTTCTTT
TRBD1 TRBJ1-5 TRBV28 14 once CASSLTGGSQPQHF TGTGCCAGCAGTTTAACAGGGGGATCACAGCCCCAGCATTTT
TRBD1 TRBJ2-7 TRBV19 15 . CASKKGQGNRYEQYF TGTGCCAGTAAAAAGGGACAGGGGAATCGCTACGAGCAGTACTTC
TRBD2 TRBJ2-5 TRBV7-9 16 . CASSFTGLAGAETQYF TGTGCCAGCAGCTTTACGGGACTAGCGGGAGCAGAGACCCAGTACTTC
. TRBJ2-7 TRBV5-4 15 . CASSPQRENVYEQYF TGTGCCAGCAGCCCTCAACGAGAAAACGTCTACGAGCAGTACTTC
TRBD1 TRBJ2-3 TRBV5-1 17 . CASSSASRDRGRDTQYF TGCGCCAGCAGCTCCGCCTCCCGGGACAGGGGAAGAGATACGCAGTATTTT
TRBD2 TRBJ2-7 TRBV7-2 16 . CASGPRFSGSVTEQYF TGTGCCAGCGGGCCCCGATTCAGCGGGAGTGTAACCGAGCAGTACTTC
TRBD2 TRBJ2-5 TRBV5-8 14 . CASIRDGGRETQYF TGTGCCAGCATCCGGGACGGCGGGAGGGAGACCCAGTACTTC
. TRBJ2-2 TRBV5-1 14 . CASSPGFGTGELFF TGCGCCAGCAGCCCGGGGTTTGGTACCGGGGAGCTGTTTTTT
TRBD1 TRBJ2-7 TRBV11-3 13 . CASSFRTGNEQYF TGTGCCAGCAGCTTTCGGACAGGGAACGAGCAGTACTTC
. TRBJ1-1 TRBV6-6 13 . CASSYGGGTEAFF TGTGCCAGCAGTTATGGGGGGGGGACTGAAGCTTTCTTT
. TRBJ1-5 TRBV6-1 12 . CASGQPNQPQHF TGTGCCAGTGGACAGCCAAATCAGCCCCAGCATTTT
. TRBJ1-2 TRBV5-4 16 . CASSLAGLPENYGYTF TGTGCCAGCAGCTTGGCAGGCCTCCCAGAGAACTATGGCTACACCTTC
. TRBJ2-3 TRBV11-1 15 . CASSLRESGTDTQYF TGTGCCAGCAGCTTACGGGAGAGTGGCACAGATACGCAGTATTTT
. TRBJ1-1 TRBV7-8 17 . CASSLGSLKPMNTEAFF TGTGCCAGCAGCTTAGGTAGTTTAAAACCGATGAACACTGAAGCTTTCTTT
TRBD1 TRBJ2-2 TRBV5-1 15 . CASKPGQVNTGELFF TGCGCCAGCAAACCGGGACAGGTTAACACCGGGGAGCTGTTTTTT
TRBD2 TRBJ2-5 TRBV5-1 14 once CASSLASGGETQYF TGCGCCAGCAGCTTGGCTAGCGGGGGAGAGACCCAGTACTTC
TRBD1 TRBJ2-3 TRBV30 14 . CASVGTGGTDTQYF TGTGCCTCCGTGGGGACAGGGGGCACAGATACGCAGTATTTT
TRBD2 TRBJ2-2 TRBV5-1 17 . CASASLPGLGSTGELFF TGCGCCAGCGCCTCCTTACCGGGACTAGGGTCCACCGGGGAGCTGTTTTTT
. TRBJ1-1 TRBV27 18 . CASSFRTAVVSENTEAFF TGTGCCAGCAGTTTCCGGACAGCAGTTGTCTCTGAGAACACTGAAGCTTTCTTT
. TRBJ2-2 TRBV27 13 . CASRQINTGELFF TGTGCCAGCAGGCAGATTAACACCGGGGAGCTGTTTTTT
TRBD1 TRBJ1-5 TRBV28 14 . CASSEGQGNRPQHF TGTGCCAGCAGTGAGGGACAGGGAAACCGGCCCCAGCATTTT
TRBD1 TRBJ1-1 TRBV9 15 . CASSGRQGMNTEAFF TGTGCCAGCAGCGGACGACAGGGTATGAACACTGAAGCTTTCTTT
. TRBJ2-1 TRBV5-4 13 . CASSLLASNEQFF TGTGCCAGCAGCTTGCTAGCAAGTAATGAGCAGTTCTTC
TRBD1 TRBJ1-2 TRBV5-4 13 . CASSSTGVLGYTF TGTGCCAGCAGCTCTACAGGGGTACTCGGCTACACCTTC
TRBD1 TRBJ2-1 TRBV5-1 14 . CASSPRQGYNEQFF TGCGCCAGCAGCCCCCGACAGGGTTACAATGAGCAGTTCTTC
TRBD1 TRBJ1-1 TRBV18 13 . CASRGQASTMAFF TGTGCCAGCCGAGGACAGGCCAGCACTATGGCTTTCTTT